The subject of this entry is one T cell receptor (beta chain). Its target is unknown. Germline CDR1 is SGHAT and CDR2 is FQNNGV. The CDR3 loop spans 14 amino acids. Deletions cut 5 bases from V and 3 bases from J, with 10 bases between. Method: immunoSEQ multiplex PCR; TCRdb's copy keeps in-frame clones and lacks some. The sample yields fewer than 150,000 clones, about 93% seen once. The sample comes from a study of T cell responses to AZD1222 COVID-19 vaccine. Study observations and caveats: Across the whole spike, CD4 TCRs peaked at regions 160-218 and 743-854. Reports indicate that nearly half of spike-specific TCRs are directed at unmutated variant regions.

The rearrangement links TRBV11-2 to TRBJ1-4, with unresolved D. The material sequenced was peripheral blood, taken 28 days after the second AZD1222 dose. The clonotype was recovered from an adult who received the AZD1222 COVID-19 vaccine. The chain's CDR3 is CASSVQPSNEKLFF. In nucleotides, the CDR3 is TGTGCCAGCAGCGTACAACCGTCTAATGAAAAACTGTTTTTT.